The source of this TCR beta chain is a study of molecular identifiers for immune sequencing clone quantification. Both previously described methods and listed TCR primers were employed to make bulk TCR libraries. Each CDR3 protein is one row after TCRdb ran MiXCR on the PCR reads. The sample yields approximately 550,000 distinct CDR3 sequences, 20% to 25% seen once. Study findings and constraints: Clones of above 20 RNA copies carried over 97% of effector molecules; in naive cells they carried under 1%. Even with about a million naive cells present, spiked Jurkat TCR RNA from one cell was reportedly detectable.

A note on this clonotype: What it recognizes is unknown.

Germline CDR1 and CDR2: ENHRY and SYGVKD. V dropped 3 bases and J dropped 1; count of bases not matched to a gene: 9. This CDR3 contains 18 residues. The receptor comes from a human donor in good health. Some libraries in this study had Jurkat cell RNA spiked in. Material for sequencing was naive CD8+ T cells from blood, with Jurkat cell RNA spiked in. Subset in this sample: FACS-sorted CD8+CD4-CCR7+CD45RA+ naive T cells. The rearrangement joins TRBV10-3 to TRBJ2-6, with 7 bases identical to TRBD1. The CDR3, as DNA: TGTGCCATCAGTGATCTAGGAGACAGGGCATCTGGGGCCAACGTCCTGACTTTC. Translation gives CAISDLGDRASGANVLTF.